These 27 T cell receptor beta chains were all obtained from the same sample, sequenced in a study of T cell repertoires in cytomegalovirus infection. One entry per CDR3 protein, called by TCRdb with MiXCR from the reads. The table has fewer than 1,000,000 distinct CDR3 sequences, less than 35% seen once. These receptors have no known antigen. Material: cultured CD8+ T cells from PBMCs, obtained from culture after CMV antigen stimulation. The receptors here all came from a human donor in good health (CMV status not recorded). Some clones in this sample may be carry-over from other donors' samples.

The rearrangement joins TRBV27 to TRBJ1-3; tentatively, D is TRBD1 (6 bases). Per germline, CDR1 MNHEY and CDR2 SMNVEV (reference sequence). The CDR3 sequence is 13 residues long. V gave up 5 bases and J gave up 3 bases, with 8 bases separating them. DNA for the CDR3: TGTGCCAGCAGTACAGGGCTTGGAAACACCATATATTTT. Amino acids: CASSTGLGNTIYF.

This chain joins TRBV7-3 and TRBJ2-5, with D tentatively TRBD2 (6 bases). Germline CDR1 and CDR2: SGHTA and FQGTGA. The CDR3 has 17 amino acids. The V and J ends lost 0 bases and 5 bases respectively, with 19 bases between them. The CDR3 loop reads CASSLTTGVAGSETQYF. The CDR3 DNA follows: TGTGCCAGCAGCTTAACAACAGGAGTGGCGGGGTCGGAGACCCAGTACTTC.

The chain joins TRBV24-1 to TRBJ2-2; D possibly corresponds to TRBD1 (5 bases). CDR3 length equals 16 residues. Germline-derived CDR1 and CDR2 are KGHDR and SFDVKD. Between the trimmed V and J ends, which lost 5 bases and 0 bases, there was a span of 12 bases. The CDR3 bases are TGTGCCACCAGTGCATCGACAGACGCGAACACCGGGGAGCTGTTTTTT. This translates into CATSASTDANTGELFF.

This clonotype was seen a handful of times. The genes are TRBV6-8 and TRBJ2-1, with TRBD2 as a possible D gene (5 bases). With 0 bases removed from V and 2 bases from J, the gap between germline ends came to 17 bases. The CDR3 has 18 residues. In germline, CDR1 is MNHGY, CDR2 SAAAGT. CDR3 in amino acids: CASSYSRYTSMTYNEQFF. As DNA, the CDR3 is TGTGCCAGCAGTTACTCGAGATACACTAGTATGACCTACAATGAGCAGTTCTTC.

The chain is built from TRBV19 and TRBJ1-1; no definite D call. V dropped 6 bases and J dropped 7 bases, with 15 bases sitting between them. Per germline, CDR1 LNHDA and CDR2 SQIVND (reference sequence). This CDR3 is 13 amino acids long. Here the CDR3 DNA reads TGTGCCAGTAGCAAAGTGGGGTACATTGAAGCTTTCTTT. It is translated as CASSKVGYIEAFF.

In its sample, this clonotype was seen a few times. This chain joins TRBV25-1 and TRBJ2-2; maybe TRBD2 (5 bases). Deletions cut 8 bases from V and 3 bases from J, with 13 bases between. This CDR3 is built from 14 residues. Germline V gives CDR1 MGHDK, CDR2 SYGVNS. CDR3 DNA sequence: TGTGCCAGCGCCTTGGGAGCTTACACCGGGGAGCTGTTTTTT. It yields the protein CASALGAYTGELFF.

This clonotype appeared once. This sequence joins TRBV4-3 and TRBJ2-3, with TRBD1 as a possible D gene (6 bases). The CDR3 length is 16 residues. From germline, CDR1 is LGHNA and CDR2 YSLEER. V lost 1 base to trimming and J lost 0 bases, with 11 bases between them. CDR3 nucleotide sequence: TGCGCCAGCAGCCAAGGGCGAGGGGGTAGCACAGATACGCAGTATTTT. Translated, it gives CASSQGRGGSTDTQYF.

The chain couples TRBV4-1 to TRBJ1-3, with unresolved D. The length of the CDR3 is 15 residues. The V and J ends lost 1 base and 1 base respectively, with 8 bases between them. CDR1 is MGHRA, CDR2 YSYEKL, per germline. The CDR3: CASSQGNGSGNTIYF. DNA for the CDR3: TGCGCCAGCAGCCAAGGGAACGGATCTGGAAACACCATATATTTT.

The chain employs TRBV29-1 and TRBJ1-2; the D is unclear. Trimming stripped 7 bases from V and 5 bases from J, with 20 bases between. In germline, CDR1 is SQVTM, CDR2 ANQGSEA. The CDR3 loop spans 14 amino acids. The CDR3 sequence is CSARERASIYGYTF. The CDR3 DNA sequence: TGCAGCGCCCGAGAACGGGCGTCCATTTATGGCTACACCTTC.

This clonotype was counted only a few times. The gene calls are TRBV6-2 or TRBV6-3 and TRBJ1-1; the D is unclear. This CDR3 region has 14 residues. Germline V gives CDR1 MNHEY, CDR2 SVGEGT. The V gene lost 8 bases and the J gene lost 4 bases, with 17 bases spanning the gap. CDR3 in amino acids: CASLLGGGGTEAFF. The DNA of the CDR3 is TGTGCCAGCCTACTCGGCGGAGGAGGCACTGAAGCTTTCTTT.

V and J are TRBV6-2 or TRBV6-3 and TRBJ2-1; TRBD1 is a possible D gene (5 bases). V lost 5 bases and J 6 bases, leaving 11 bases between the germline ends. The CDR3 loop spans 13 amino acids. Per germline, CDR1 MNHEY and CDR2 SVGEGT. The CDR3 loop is CASSPDRPNEQFF. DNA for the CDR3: TGTGCCAGCAGTCCCGACAGACCCAATGAGCAGTTCTTC.

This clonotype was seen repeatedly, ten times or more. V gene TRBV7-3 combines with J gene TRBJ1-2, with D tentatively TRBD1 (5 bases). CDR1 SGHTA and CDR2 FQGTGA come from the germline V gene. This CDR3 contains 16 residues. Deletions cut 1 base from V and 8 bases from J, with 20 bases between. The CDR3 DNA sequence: TGTGCCAGCAGCTTAATTTCTGGGGCAGGGAGAGGGGGCTACACCTTC. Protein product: CASSLISGAGRGGYTF.

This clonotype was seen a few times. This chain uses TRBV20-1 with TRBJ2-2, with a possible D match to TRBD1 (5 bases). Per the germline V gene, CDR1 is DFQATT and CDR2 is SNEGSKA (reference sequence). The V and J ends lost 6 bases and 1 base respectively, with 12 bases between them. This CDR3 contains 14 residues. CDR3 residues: CSAIGAKNTGELFF. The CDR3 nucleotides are TGCAGTGCCATAGGGGCCAAGAACACCGGGGAGCTGTTTTTT.

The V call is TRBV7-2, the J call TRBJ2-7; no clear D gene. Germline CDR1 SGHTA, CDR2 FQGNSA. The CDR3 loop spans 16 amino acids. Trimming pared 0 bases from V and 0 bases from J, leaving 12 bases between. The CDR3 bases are TGTGCCAGCAGCTTAGCGACACAAACGAGCTCCTACGAGCAGTACTTC. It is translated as CASSLATQTSSYEQYF.

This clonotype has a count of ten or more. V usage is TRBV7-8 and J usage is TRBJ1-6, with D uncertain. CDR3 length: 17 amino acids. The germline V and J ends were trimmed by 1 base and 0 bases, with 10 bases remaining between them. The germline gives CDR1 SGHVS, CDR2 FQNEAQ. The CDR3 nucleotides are TGTGCCAGCAGCTTAGTTCCGCCGAGCTCCTATAATTCACCCCTCCACTTT. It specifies CASSLVPPSSYNSPLHF.

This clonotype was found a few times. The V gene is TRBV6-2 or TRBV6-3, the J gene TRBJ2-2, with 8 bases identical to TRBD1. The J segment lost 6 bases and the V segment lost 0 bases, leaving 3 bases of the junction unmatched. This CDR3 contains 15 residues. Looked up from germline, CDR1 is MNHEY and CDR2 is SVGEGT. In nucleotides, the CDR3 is TGTGCCAGCAGTTACTCCCAGGGGGCAGCCGGGGAGCTGTTTTTT. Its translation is CASSYSQGAAGELFF.

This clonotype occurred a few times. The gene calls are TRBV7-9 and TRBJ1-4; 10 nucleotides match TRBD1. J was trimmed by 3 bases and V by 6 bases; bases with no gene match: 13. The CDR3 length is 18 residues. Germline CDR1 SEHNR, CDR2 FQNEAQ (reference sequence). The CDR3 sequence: CASSSPRGQGTSNEKLFF. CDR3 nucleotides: TGTGCCAGCAGTTCTCCCCGGGGACAGGGGACCTCTAATGAAAAACTGTTTTTT.

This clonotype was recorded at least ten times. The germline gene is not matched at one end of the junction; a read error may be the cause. CDR3 sequence: CASSRDRGPNQPQHF. CDR3 sequence (DNA): TGCGCCAGCAGCCGCGACAGGGGTCCAAATCAGCCCCAGCATTTT. This chain uses TRBV6-6 with TRBJ1-5; 8 nucleotides agree with TRBD1. Looked up from germline, CDR1 is MNHNY and CDR2 is SVGAGI (reference sequence). The CDR3 spans 15 residues.

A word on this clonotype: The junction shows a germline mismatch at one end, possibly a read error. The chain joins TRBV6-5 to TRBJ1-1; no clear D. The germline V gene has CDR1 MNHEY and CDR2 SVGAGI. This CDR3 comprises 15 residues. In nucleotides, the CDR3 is TGTGCCTGCAGTCCCCAGAGAGGCGTGAACACTGAAGCTTTCTTT. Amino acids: CACSPQRGVNTEAFF.

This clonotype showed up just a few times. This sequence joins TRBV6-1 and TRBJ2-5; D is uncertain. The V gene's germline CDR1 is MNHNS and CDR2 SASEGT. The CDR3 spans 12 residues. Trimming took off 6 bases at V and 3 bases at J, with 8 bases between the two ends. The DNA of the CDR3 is TGTGCCAGCAGCCAGAACGAAGAGACCCAGTACTTC. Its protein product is CASSQNEETQYF.

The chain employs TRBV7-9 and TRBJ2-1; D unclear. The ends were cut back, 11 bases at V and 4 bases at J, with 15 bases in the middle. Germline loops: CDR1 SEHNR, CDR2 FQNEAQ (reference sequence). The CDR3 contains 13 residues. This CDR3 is CAGRVGSYNEQFF. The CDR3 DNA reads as TGTGCCGGCCGAGTGGGGTCTTACAATGAGCAGTTCTTC.

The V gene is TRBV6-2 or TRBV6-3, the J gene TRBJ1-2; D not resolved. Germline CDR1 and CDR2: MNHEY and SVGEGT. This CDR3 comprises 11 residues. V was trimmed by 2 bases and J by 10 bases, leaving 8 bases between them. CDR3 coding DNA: TGTGCCAGCAGTTACGAGGAGTTCTACACCTTC. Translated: CASSYEEFYTF.

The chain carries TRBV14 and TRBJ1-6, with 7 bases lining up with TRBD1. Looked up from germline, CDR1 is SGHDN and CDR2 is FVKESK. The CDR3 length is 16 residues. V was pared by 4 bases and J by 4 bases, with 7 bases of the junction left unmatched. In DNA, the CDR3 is TGTGCCAGCAGCCCCAGGGGGGGAGGTTATAATTCACCCCTCCACTTT. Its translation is CASSPRGGGYNSPLHF. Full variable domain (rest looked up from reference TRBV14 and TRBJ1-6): EAGVTQFPSHSVIEKGQTVTLRCDPISGHDNLYWYRRVMGKEIKFLLHFVKESKQDESGMPNNRFLAERTGGTYSTLKVQPAELEDSGVYFCASSPRGGGYNSPLHFGNGTRLTVT.

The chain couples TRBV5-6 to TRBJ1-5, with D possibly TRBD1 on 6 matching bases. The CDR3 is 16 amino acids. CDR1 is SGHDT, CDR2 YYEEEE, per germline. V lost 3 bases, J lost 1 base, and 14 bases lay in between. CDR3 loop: CASSSYTTGSNQPQHF. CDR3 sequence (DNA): TGTGCCAGCAGCTCGTACACCACAGGGAGCAATCAGCCCCAGCATTTT.

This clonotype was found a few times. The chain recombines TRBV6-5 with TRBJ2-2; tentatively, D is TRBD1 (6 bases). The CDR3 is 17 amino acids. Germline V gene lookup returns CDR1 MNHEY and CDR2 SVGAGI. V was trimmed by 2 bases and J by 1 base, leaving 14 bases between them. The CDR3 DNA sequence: TGTGCCAGCAGTTACGATCTAGACAGGCAGAACACCGGGGAGCTGTTTTTT. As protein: CASSYDLDRQNTGELFF.

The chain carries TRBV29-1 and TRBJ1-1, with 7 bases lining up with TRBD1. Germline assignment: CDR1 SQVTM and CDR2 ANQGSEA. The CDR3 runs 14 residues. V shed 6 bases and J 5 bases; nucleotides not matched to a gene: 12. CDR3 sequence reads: CSVQATGKGTEAFF. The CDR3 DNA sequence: TGCAGCGTCCAAGCGACAGGGAAGGGGACTGAAGCTTTCTTT.

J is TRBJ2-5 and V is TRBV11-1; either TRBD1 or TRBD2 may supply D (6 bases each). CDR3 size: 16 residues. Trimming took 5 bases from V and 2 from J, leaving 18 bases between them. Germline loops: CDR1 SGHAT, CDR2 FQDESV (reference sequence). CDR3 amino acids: CASSQLHLGGQETQYF. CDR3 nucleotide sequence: TGTGCCAGCAGCCAACTACACTTAGGGGGGCAAGAGACCCAGTACTTC.